This T cell receptor beta chain appears in the sequencing data of a study of blood T cell repertoires in COVID-19. Background on the study: Both acute and convalescent COVID-19 samples were obtained from the United States, Italy and Spain. PBMCs, B-cell-depleted T cells, or T cells provided the cDNA or gDNA that made up the material.

Per the authors' pipeline: Amplification of reference gene primers provided the estimated nucleated cell counts. TCRdb keeps only in-frame clones here, not all; method: immunoSEQ multiplex PCR. D and trimming come from the DNA, and the V and J calls and clone size come from that table. Of approximately 77,000 clones listed, roughly 80% are singletons. There are a few counts of this clone. This receptor was taken from an older woman with acute or convalescent COVID-19. The material sequenced was peripheral blood.

The CDR3 bases are TGTGCCAGCAGTTTGTTTAGCGGGGACAGGGAGGATGGCTACACCTTC. Its protein product is CASSLFSGDREDGYTF. The J gene is TRBJ1-2, the V gene TRBV28; 9 bases align to TRBD1. The CDR3 is 16 residues long. The ends lost 3 bases at V and 6 bases at J; junction bases unmatched: 11. Germline loops: CDR1 MDHEN, CDR2 SYDVKM.